The T cell receptor beta chain under discussion was sequenced for a study of blood T cell repertoires in COVID-19. Study-level background: Sites in the United States, Italy and Spain provided acute and convalescent COVID-19 samples. T cells, B-cell-depleted T cells, or PBMCs provided the cDNA or gDNA that served as material.

In germline, CDR1 is MGHRA, CDR2 YSYEKL. V trimming: 2 bases; J trimming: 1 base; junction bases outside the gene matches: 1. This CDR3 is built from 16 residues. It was during active infection that Seattle patients were enrolled and then longitudinally followed. Original processing notes: Estimates of nucleated cell counts were drawn from the amplification of reference gene primers. Using immunoSEQ multiplex PCR, the repertoire was profiled, and TCRdb retains in-frame clones only, with some absent. Clone size and V and J calls were adopted from that table, with D and trimming inferred from the DNA. The sample carries under 300,000 clones, about 90% recorded once.

The sample taken for sequencing was peripheral blood. The clonotype comes from a woman in her 30s with COVID-19, enrolled during active disease. J is TRBJ2-1 and V is TRBV4-1; 11 bases are a match to TRBD2. The CDR3 DNA follows: TGCGCCAGCAGCCAACTAGCGGGGGGTTCCTACAATGAGCAGTTCTTC. This translates into CASSQLAGGSYNEQFF.